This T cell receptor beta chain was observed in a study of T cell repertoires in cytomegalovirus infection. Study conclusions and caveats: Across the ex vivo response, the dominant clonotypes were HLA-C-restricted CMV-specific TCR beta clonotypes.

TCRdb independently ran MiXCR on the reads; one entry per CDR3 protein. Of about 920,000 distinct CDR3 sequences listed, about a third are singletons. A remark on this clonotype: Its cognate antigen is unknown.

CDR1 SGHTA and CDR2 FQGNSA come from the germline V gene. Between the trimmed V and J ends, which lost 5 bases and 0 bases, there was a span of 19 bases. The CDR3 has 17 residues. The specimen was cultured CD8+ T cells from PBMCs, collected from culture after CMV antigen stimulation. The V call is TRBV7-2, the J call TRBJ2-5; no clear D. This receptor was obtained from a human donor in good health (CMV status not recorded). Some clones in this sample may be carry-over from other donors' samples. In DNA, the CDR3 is TGTGCCAGCAGCCCTAGTGCCCGGTTTAATAACCAAGAGACCCAGTACTTC. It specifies CASSPSARFNNQETQYF.